This T cell receptor beta chain is from a study of human T cells and chemical hapten exposure. Study-level information: The sensitizing agent was 2% DPC, placed on approximately 2 cm by approximately 2 cm of upper inner arm skin.

The V gene's germline CDR1 is KGHSH and CDR2 LQKENI. V lost 2 bases and J 6 bases, leaving 10 bases between the germline ends. The CDR3 spans 14 residues. Study outcomes and limitations: There was a positive correlation between PT1 expanded TCR counts and patch test score. TCRs exceeding a frequency of 1 in 1000 stayed unchanged under DPC sensitization. Controls formed significantly fewer large CDR3 similarity clusters than expanded TCRs did.

Sample time point: patch test 2, 6 weeks after DPC sensitization. Noted treatment: therapeutic diphenylcyclopropenone sensitization with weekly scalp DPC. In this sample, this clonotype turned up a few times. The antigen remains unidentified. In TCRdb, the RACE reads were re-called with MiXCR into one record per CDR3 protein. The data show tens of thousands of distinct CDR3 sequences, 10% seen once. This chain connects TRBV18 to TRBJ2-2, with D unclear. This clonotype originated in a woman aged 25-40 years with alopecia areata. Some clones in this sample may be carry-over from other donors' samples. The source was whole blood, collected in connection with sensitization to the hapten diphenylcyclopropenone (DPC). CDR3 residues: CASSPVTIPGELFF. CDR3 coding DNA: TGTGCCAGCTCACCAGTGACAATCCCCGGGGAGCTGTTTTTT.